This T cell receptor (beta chain) was profiled in a study of blood T cell repertoires in COVID-19 (dated by TCRdb to the early 2020s). For the wider study: Samples covering the acute and convalescent phases of COVID-19 were provided by collaborators in the United States, Italy and Spain. The material from the prospective study consisted of cDNA or gDNA derived from T cells, B-cell-depleted T cells, or PBMCs. The dataset comprised deeply sampled blood TCRbeta repertoires from subjects exposed to, actively infected with, or recovered from COVID-19. A freely available public database, intended as a resource for researchers studying the immune response to SARS-CoV-2, is where the repertoires were released. The samples were drawn from the first 160 participants of the ongoing ImmuneRACE study and from 950 to 1,500 subjects provided by 6 global collaborators. Sample metadata almost always included a de-identified subject ID, COVID-19 status, age in years and sex. HLA class I and class II types, where available, came from metadata supplied by the sample provider rather than from assay-based typing.

Overall study results and their limits: The quantity of clinical and demographic metadata differed by source and by participant and was supplied without curation.

Participants in the prospective study were enrolled through a virtual design, were aged roughly 18 to 100 years, and lived in approximately 24 United States geographic areas. In the prospective study, cohorts were assigned on the basis of participant-reported clinical history obtained from a screening survey and a study questionnaire. Exposed participants had been in contact with someone with a PCR-confirmed or clinician-diagnosed COVID-19 case within 2 weeks of study entry. Mobile phlebotomists in the prospective study collected whole blood, serum and a nasopharyngeal or oropharyngeal swab from every participant. Prospective study participants could optionally give additional blood draws and questionnaires over an approximately two-month period. Prospective study blood samples were shipped either frozen or at room temperature before DNA extraction. Trimmed from V: 1 base; trimmed from J: 5 bases; junction bases lacking a gene match: 7. The CDR3 covers 16 residues, taking in both the cysteine and the phenylalanine. Of the read, only the CDR3 DNA is kept; its 48 bases are in frame from base 1. CDR1 and CDR2, looked up from the germline V gene, are MGHDK and SYGVNS.

A remark on this clone: Its antigen has not been determined. Per-base qualities were not stored, and no clone one base away is much larger.

The immunoSEQ Assay, a bias-controlled multiplex PCR, was used to amplify TCRbeta CDR3 regions from genomic DNA. Concerning the study's data processing: The number of nucleated cells in each sample was estimated by amplification of reference gene primers within the assay. To quantify the absolute abundance of each unique TCRbeta CDR3 rearrangement, sequence reads were collapsed and filtered. Productive Simpson clonality was computed per sample as the square root of Simpson's diversity index over productive rearrangements. The source is immuneACCESS, and TCRdb retained only in-frame sequences with V and J called. Part of the clones is not carried over; for the studies checked, unresolved V genes explain less than half of this, and the remainder is unexplained. Clone size and the V and J calls come from that table; the DNA yielded D and trimming. Recorded for this sample are 230,000 or so clones; around 83% of them occurred a single time. The ten biggest clones cover more than 6.5% of the sample.

The receptor's source is a woman aged 45-60 years who had been exposed to COVID-19. In this chain, TRBV25-1 is recombined with TRBJ2-5; TRBD2 fits 10 bases in the junction. What was sequenced was PBMCs or T cells enriched from blood (not recorded which). The sequenced DNA is TGTGCCAGCAGTGAATTGAGCGGGGGGGCCGAGGAGACCCAGTACTTC. Translated, it reads CASSELSGGAEETQYF.